The 14 T cell receptor beta chains in this list originate from one sample, sequenced in a study of cytomegalovirus exposure and HLA in healthy donors (dated 2017 in TCRdb). Library preparation was by the immunoSEQ multiplex PCR assay. The multiplex PCR relied on a mix of 60 forward primers for TCR Vbeta segments and 13 reverse primers for TCR Jbeta segments. TCRdb took this table from immuneACCESS and kept in-frame rearrangements with V and J called. Such tables lack part of the clones; where checked against another copy, unresolved V genes explain under half of the gap, and the rest is unexplained. Across this sample there are approximately 110,000 clones, with about four fifths seen only once. Of the sample, around 3.6% is held by the ten largest clones. The sample was PBMCs. All receptors derive from a man in his forties in good health and CMV-seronegative.

V gene TRBV18 combines with J gene TRBJ1-2; D is unresolved. The length of the CDR3 is 15 residues. From germline, CDR1 is KGHSH and CDR2 LQKENI. The V end was cut by 0 bases, the J end by 8 bases, with 16 bases between. DNA for the CDR3: TGTGCCAGCTCACCACCGAATCTAGCGTTCTACGGCTACACCTTC. Residues: CASSPPNLAFYGYTF.

This clone was recorded only once. The chain links TRBV5-5 to TRBJ1-2; 10 nucleotides match TRBD1. The V gene's germline CDR1 is SGHKS and CDR2 YYEKEE (reference sequence). This CDR3 is built from 13 residues. V lost 4 bases to trimming and J lost 5 bases; unmatched junction nucleotides: 2. The CDR3 coding sequence is TGTGCCAGCAGCAGGACAGGGGGGTATGGCTACACCTTC. It is translated as CASSRTGGYGYTF.

This sequence joins TRBV5-1 and TRBJ2-2; the match to TRBD1 covers 11 bases. There are 17 residues in the CDR3. Germline lookup yields CDR1 SGHRS and CDR2 YFSETQ. Unmatched junction bases numbered 8, after V lost 0 bases and J lost 7 bases. In nucleotides, the CDR3 is TGCGCCAGCAGCTTGGACCCGGGGACAGGGGGAGTCGGGGAGCTGTTTTTT. Translated: CASSLDPGTGGVGELFF.

This chain uses TRBV7-2 with TRBJ2-5, with 8 bases identical to TRBD1. This CDR3 has 16 residues. Looked up from germline, CDR1 is SGHTA and CDR2 is FQGNSA. With 4 bases clipped from V and 5 bases from J, the junction kept 12 bases outside the gene matches. Written as DNA, the CDR3 is TGTGCCAGCAGCTCAAGTGCACAGGGGGTTAGGGAGACCCAGTACTTC. Its translation is CASSSSAQGVRETQYF.

V is TRBV7-9 and J is TRBJ2-5; 8 bases are a match to TRBD2. The CDR3 is made up of 17 amino acids. Germline V gene data show CDR1 as SEHNR and CDR2 as FQNEAQ (reference sequence). Losses at the gene ends were 1 base for V and 2 bases for J; bases not matched to a gene: 9. The CDR3 loop is CASSLDPAGDFQETQYF. For the CDR3, the DNA is TGTGCCAGCAGCTTAGATCCAGCGGGGGATTTTCAAGAGACCCAGTACTTC.

Points on this clone: The junction shows a germline mismatch at one end, possibly a read error. The chain joins TRBV6-1 to TRBJ2-6; the D gene is possibly TRBD2 (6 bases). The CDR3 covers 18 residues. The germline gives CDR1 MNHNS, CDR2 SASEGT. The CDR3: CASSEGREPLTGANGLTF. The DNA for the CDR3 is TGTGCCAGCAGTGAAGGCCGGGAGCCTTTAACTGGGGCCAACGGCCTGACTTTC.

This clone showed up just a few times. The chain recombines TRBV6-5 with TRBJ2-7, with D uncertain. V gave up 2 bases and J gave up 2 bases, with 10 bases separating them. The CDR3 runs 14 residues. The germline V gene encodes CDR1 MNHEY and CDR2 SVGAGI. CDR3 loop: CASSYNRKTYEQYF. As DNA, the CDR3 is TGTGCCAGCAGTTACAACAGAAAGACCTACGAGCAGTACTTC.

This chain joins TRBV5-1 and TRBJ1-1; D gene unclear. Germline loops: CDR1 SGHRS, CDR2 YFSETQ. This CDR3 is built from 11 residues. Trimming pared 10 bases from V and 6 bases from J, leaving 13 bases between. The CDR3 sequence is CAGNGRAEAFF. In DNA, the CDR3 is TGCGCCGGTAACGGGAGGGCTGAAGCTTTCTTT. Full variable domain (remainder filled in from reference TRBV5-1 and TRBJ1-1): KAGVTQTPRYLIKTRGQQVTLSCSPISGHRSVSWYQQTPGQGLQFLFEYFSETQRNKGNFPGRFSGRQFSNSRSEMNVSTLELGDSALYLCAGNGRAEAFFGQGTRLTVV.

The V call is TRBV5-1, the J call TRBJ1-1; no clear D. Between the trimmed V and J ends, which lost 2 bases and 1 base, there was a span of 9 bases. From germline, CDR1 is SGHRS and CDR2 YFSETQ. This CDR3 spans 14 amino acids. In nucleotides, the CDR3 is TGCGCCAGCAGCTTTGCTGGGCAGAACACTGAAGCTTTCTTT. Its translation: CASSFAGQNTEAFF.

The V gene is TRBV9, the J gene TRBJ1-6; 9 nucleotides match TRBD1. Per germline, CDR1 SGDLS and CDR2 YYNGEE. Unmatched junction bases numbered 2, after V lost 3 bases and J lost 7 bases. There are 14 residues in the CDR3. CDR3: CASSGDRANSPLHF. The DNA for the CDR3 is TGTGCCAGCAGCGGGGACAGGGCGAATTCACCCCTCCACTTT.

This clone appeared a few times. The rearrangement joins TRBV9 to TRBJ2-1; 8 nucleotides match TRBD2. The V and J ends lost 3 bases and 7 bases, in that order; junction bases with no gene match: 9. Germline CDR1 and CDR2: SGDLS and YYNGEE. This CDR3 is built from 15 residues. DNA of the CDR3: TGTGCCAGCAGCGGGATCCAGCGGGGGCCTAATGAGCAGTTCTTC. Translated: CASSGIQRGPNEQFF.

V and J are TRBV6-1 and TRBJ2-1; 7 bases map to TRBD1. With 4 bases clipped from V and 2 bases from J, the junction kept 8 bases outside the gene matches. This CDR3 is 16 amino acids long. Germline V gene sequence: CDR1 MNHNS, CDR2 SASEGT. In DNA form, the CDR3 reads TGTGCCAGCAGTGTCACACAGGGGTTCCCCTACAATGAGCAGTTCTTC. This gives the protein CASSVTQGFPYNEQFF.

This clone showed up just a few times. The chain uses TRBV5-1 and TRBJ2-5; TRBD2 aligns across 11 bases. CDR3 length: 18 amino acids. Trimming cost V 4 bases and J 5 bases; bases outside gene matches: 16. From germline, CDR1 is SGHRS and CDR2 YFSETQ. The CDR3 here is CASSAIGTSGGYLETQYF. The CDR3 DNA follows: TGCGCCAGCAGCGCCATCGGCACTAGCGGGGGCTATTTGGAGACCCAGTACTTC.

The V and J genes are TRBV10-3 and TRBJ2-3; TRBD2 matches 9 bases. With 4 bases clipped from V and 3 bases from J, the junction kept 8 bases outside the gene matches. Germline-derived CDR1 and CDR2 are ENHRY and SYGVKD. This CDR3 comprises 16 residues. DNA for the CDR3: TGTGCCATCAGTGGCGGGGGCGGGGGGGTGACAGATACGCAGTATTTT. It codes for CAISGGGGGVTDTQYF.